A selection of T cell receptor beta chains follows, all from one sample in a study of blood T cell repertoires in COVID-19. Clones were sequenced by immunoSEQ multiplex PCR, and TCRdb holds only the in-frame ones, with some missing. The sample lists 330,000 or so clones; roughly 90% were seen once. The sequenced sample consisted of PBMCs or T cells enriched from blood (not recorded which). Every receptor here comes from a woman aged 30 to 39 who had recovered from COVID-19. CDR3s include the opening cysteine and the closing phenylalanine or tryptophan. Fields, in order: clone size, V gene, J gene, D gene, CDR3 DNA, CDR3 protein. D genes are given only for firm matches. The size of a clone is reported for some rows only, either as once, few or many, or as a class for expanded clones.

abundance: NA; v_gene: TRBV12-3/TRBV12-4; j_gene: TRBJ1-2; d_gene: NA; CDR3nt: TGTGCCAGCAGACCGACAGGCTATGGCTACACCTTC; CDR3aa: CASRPTGYGYTF
abundance: NA; v_gene: TRBV7-2; j_gene: TRBJ1-1; d_gene: NA; CDR3nt: TGTGCCAGCAGCTCTGTATTACCGGGGAGCGGTGAAGCTTTCTTT; CDR3aa: CASSSVLPGSGEAFF
abundance: NA; v_gene: TRBV7-9; j_gene: TRBJ2-1; d_gene: TRBD2; CDR3nt: TGTGCCAGCAGCGCATCGGGACTAGCGGGAGGGAATAACTACAATGAGCAGTTCTTC; CDR3aa: CASSASGLAGGNNYNEQFF
abundance: NA; v_gene: TRBV28; j_gene: TRBJ2-3; d_gene: TRBD2; CDR3nt: TGTGCCAGCGCGGGGGGAAAAGGGGATACGCAGTATTTT; CDR3aa: CASAGGKGDTQYF
abundance: NA; v_gene: TRBV7-8; j_gene: TRBJ2-2; d_gene: NA; CDR3nt: TGTGCCCTCGGGGGTCCACACGGGGAGCTGTTTTTT; CDR3aa: CALGGPHGELFF
abundance: NA; v_gene: TRBV2; j_gene: TRBJ1-2; d_gene: NA; CDR3nt: TGTGCCAGCAGTGACTATCGCGCCTATGGCTACACCTTC; CDR3aa: CASSDYRAYGYTF
abundance: NA; v_gene: TRBV28; j_gene: TRBJ2-2; d_gene: TRBD1; CDR3nt: TGTGCCAGCACAGACAGGGGGCGCGGAACCGGGGAGCTGTTTTTT; CDR3aa: CASTDRGRGTGELFF
abundance: NA; v_gene: TRBV3-1/TRBV3-2; j_gene: TRBJ1-4; d_gene: NA; CDR3nt: TGTGCCAGCAGCCAAGCTTGGGGGCAGGGAGAAAAACTGTTTTTT; CDR3aa: CASSQAWGQGEKLFF
abundance: NA; v_gene: TRBV20-1; j_gene: TRBJ1-1; d_gene: NA; CDR3nt: TGCAGTGCTCAGGAGGGATACGAAGCTTTCTTT; CDR3aa: CSAQEGYEAFF
abundance: NA; v_gene: TRBV6-5; j_gene: TRBJ1-1; d_gene: NA; CDR3nt: TGTGCCAGCAGTTACTCGTTTACCGGTGGGAACACTGAAGCTTTCTTT; CDR3aa: CASSYSFTGGNTEAFF
abundance: NA; v_gene: TRBV5-1; j_gene: TRBJ1-2; d_gene: NA; CDR3nt: TGCGCCAGCAGCTTGGCGGGGGAAAACTATGGCTACACCTTC; CDR3aa: CASSLAGENYGYTF
abundance: NA; v_gene: TRBV3-1/TRBV3-2; j_gene: TRBJ1-1; d_gene: NA; CDR3nt: TGTGCCAGCAGCCATCGGGCGGGGGATAACACTGAAGCTTTCTTT; CDR3aa: CASSHRAGDNTEAFF
abundance: NA; v_gene: TRBV7-9; j_gene: TRBJ2-1; d_gene: NA; CDR3nt: TGTGCCAGCAGACATCCCGGGTACAATGAGCAGTTCTTC; CDR3aa: CASRHPGYNEQFF
abundance: NA; v_gene: TRBV5-4; j_gene: TRBJ2-3; d_gene: TRBD1; CDR3nt: TGTGCCAGCAGCCTAGGACAGGGGGCAGATACGCAGTATTTT; CDR3aa: CASSLGQGADTQYF
abundance: few; v_gene: TRBV6-2/TRBV6-3; j_gene: TRBJ2-7; d_gene: NA; CDR3nt: TGTGCCAGCAGTCTCGGGGGTAAACCGTACGAGCAGTACTTC; CDR3aa: CASSLGGKPYEQYF
abundance: NA; v_gene: TRBV2; j_gene: TRBJ2-7; d_gene: TRBD2; CDR3nt: TGTGCCACGGGGGGGCAGGTAAACTACGAGCAGTACTTC; CDR3aa: CATGGQVNYEQYF
abundance: NA; v_gene: TRBV4-2; j_gene: TRBJ1-2; d_gene: NA; CDR3nt: TGTGCCAGCAGCCAAGATCCCGGACAGCTCTATGGCTACACCTTC; CDR3aa: CASSQDPGQLYGYTF
abundance: NA; v_gene: TRBV5-1; j_gene: TRBJ2-1; d_gene: TRBD2; CDR3nt: TGCGCCAGCAGAGCGACTAGCGGGAGGGACAATGAGCAGTTCTTC; CDR3aa: CASRATSGRDNEQFF
abundance: few; v_gene: TRBV5-8; j_gene: TRBJ2-1; d_gene: TRBD1; CDR3nt: TGTGCCAGCGTCATACAGGGGCTGAGCTCCTACAATGAGCAGTTCTTC; CDR3aa: CASVIQGLSSYNEQFF
abundance: NA; v_gene: TRBV7-2; j_gene: TRBJ2-3; d_gene: NA; CDR3nt: TGTGCCAGCAGCTTACTAGGAGACACAGATACGCAGTATTTT; CDR3aa: CASSLLGDTDTQYF
abundance: NA; v_gene: TRBV27; j_gene: TRBJ2-7; d_gene: TRBD2; CDR3nt: TGTGCCAGCAGCAACCGGGGTAGCGGGAGTTGGAGGCAGTACTTC; CDR3aa: CASSNRGSGSWRQYF
abundance: NA; v_gene: TRBV6-2/TRBV6-3; j_gene: TRBJ2-3; d_gene: NA; CDR3nt: TGTGCCAGCAGTTATTTAGCGGAGTCAGATACGCAGTATTTT; CDR3aa: CASSYLAESDTQYF
abundance: once; v_gene: TRBV18; j_gene: TRBJ2-7; d_gene: TRBD2; CDR3nt: TGTGCCAGCTCACCTCTCCGCGGGAGCTCCTACGAGCAGTACTTC; CDR3aa: CASSPLRGSSYEQYF
abundance: NA; v_gene: TRBV5-1; j_gene: TRBJ2-3; d_gene: TRBD2; CDR3nt: TGCGCCAGCAGCTCCGGGACTAGCGGGGCAGATACGCAGTATTTT; CDR3aa: CASSSGTSGADTQYF
abundance: once; v_gene: TRBV6-2/TRBV6-3; j_gene: TRBJ1-2; d_gene: NA; CDR3nt: TGTGCCAGCAGTTTATCCTCGTGGACAGCCAACTATGGCTACACCTTC; CDR3aa: CASSLSSWTANYGYTF
abundance: NA; v_gene: TRBV28; j_gene: TRBJ2-7; d_gene: NA; CDR3nt: TGTGCCACCCACAGGGTACACGAGCAGTACTTC; CDR3aa: CATHRVHEQYF
abundance: NA; v_gene: TRBV2; j_gene: TRBJ1-2; d_gene: NA; CDR3nt: TGTGCCAGCAGCGCAGGGTTTAAGGATGGCTACACCTTC; CDR3aa: CASSAGFKDGYTF